This T cell receptor beta chain was sequenced during a study of T cells in Graves' hyperthyroidism and ophthalmopathy. General study results and limits: Blood also carried most thyroid clonotypes expanded above 0.001.

About this clonotype: Its matching antigen is unknown.

Exclusion criteria comprised uncontrolled infection, other autoimmune disease, pregnancy or lactation. Fresh peripheral blood, 10 ml, was the source of the PBMCs. TCR beta CDR3 region amplification was performed from RNA transcripts. HTBI primers were the set used in a first-round RT-PCR of the TCR CDR3. TCRdb processed the multiplex PCR reads anew with MiXCR; each CDR3 protein has one entry. This table has about 420,000 distinct CDR3 sequences, approximately 14% appearing once. The germline V gene has CDR1 MGHRA and CDR2 YSYEKL. This CDR3 region has 14 residues. The germline V and J ends were trimmed by 4 bases and 4 bases, with 10 bases remaining between them.

This receptor was obtained from a woman aged 18 to 35 with Graves' hyperthyroidism. The sequenced material came from blood. The chain joins TRBV4-1 to TRBJ2-2; D possibly corresponds to TRBD1 (5 bases). CDR3 coding DNA: TGCGCCAGCAGCCTTAGAAGGGGCACCGGGGAGCTGTTTTTT. Its translation is CASSLRRGTGELFF.